A selection of T cell receptor beta chains follows, all from one sample in a study of T cell repertoires in cytomegalovirus infection. One entry per CDR3 protein, called by TCRdb with MiXCR from the reads. The sample includes approximately 470,000 distinct CDR3 sequences, roughly 43% of them seen just once. These TCRs' antigens remain unknown. Material: cultured PBMCs, obtained from culture after CMV antigen stimulation. Receptors were obtained from a human donor in good health (CMV status not recorded). Some clones in this sample may be carry-over from other donors' samples. The CDR3 runs from the conserved cysteine through the conserved F or W. A D gene is named only where the DNA matches it firmly. Not all rows give a size; the values are once, few, many and, for expanded clones, a class.

abundance | d_gene | j_gene | v_gene | CDR3aa | CDR3nt
. | . | TRBJ1-2 | TRBV4-2 | CASSQLADLNYGYTF | TGTGCCAGCAGCCAATTGGCCGACCTTAACTATGGCTACACCTTC
few | . | TRBJ1-3 | TRBV28 | CASLEGDTIYF | TGTGCCAGCCTTGAGGGGGACACCATATATTTT
. | . | TRBJ2-1 | TRBV27 | CASSFLLTNEQFF | TGTGCCAGCAGTTTTCTCCTTACCAATGAGCAGTTCTTC
few | TRBD1 | TRBJ2-7 | TRBV4-3 | CASSQDSGQGRGEQYF | TGCGCCAGCAGCCAAGATAGTGGACAGGGGCGGGGTGAGCAGTACTTC
few | . | TRBJ1-3 | TRBV7-6 | CASRPDSYSGNTIYF | TGTGCCAGCAGACCGGACAGCTACTCTGGAAACACCATATATTTT
. | . | TRBJ2-1 | TRBV7-2 | CASSLVTGVYNEQFF | TGTGCCAGCAGCTTAGTAACGGGGGTATACAATGAGCAGTTCTTC
. | TRBD2 | TRBJ2-1 | TRBV27 | CASSYIAGVSEQFF | TGTGCCAGCAGTTATATAGCGGGAGTTTCTGAGCAGTTCTTC
. | . | TRBJ2-7 | TRBV7-6 | CASSLSGSLTYEQYF | TGTGCCAGCAGCTTATCGGGCAGCCTCACCTACGAGCAGTACTTC
once | TRBD1 | TRBJ1-5 | TRBV7-8 | CASSAQGGLQPQHF | TGTGCCAGCAGCGCACAGGGGGGTCTTCAGCCCCAGCATTTT
few | . | TRBJ2-1 | TRBV7-4 | CASSLLSLSVSYNEQFF | TGTGCCAGCAGCTTGCTATCCCTTTCCGTCTCCTACAATGAGCAGTTCTTC
. | . | TRBJ1-5 | TRBV7-6 | CASQNPNQPQHF | TGTGCCAGCCAAAACCCCAATCAGCCCCAGCATTTT
. | TRBD1 | TRBJ1-2 | TRBV27 | CASSSVKADRVNYGYTF | TGTGCCAGCAGTTCCGTCAAGGCGGACAGGGTGAACTATGGCTACACCTTC
few | TRBD1 | TRBJ1-5 | TRBV6-5 | CARQRADRNINQPQHF | TGTGCCAGACAACGAGCGGACAGGAACATCAACCAGCCCCAGCATTTT